A single sample is the source of the 6 T cell receptor beta chains below, sequenced in a study of Ad26.COV2.S vaccination and SARS-CoV-2 variants. Treatment described: about 20 received Ad26.COV2.S at low or high dose, single or two shots; 5 received placebo; per-sample allocation not given. Samples were taken on day 63 after the first vaccine or placebo injection. Method: immunoSEQ multiplex PCR; TCRdb's copy keeps in-frame clones and lacks some. Of over 350,000 clones listed, roughly nine tenths are singletons. Material: peripheral blood, obtained in a trial of Ad26.COV2.S vaccine versus placebo. The receptors were sampled from a person between 18 and 59 years old who received the Ad26.COV2.S COVID-19 vaccine or a placebo.

The rearrangement joins TRBV2 to TRBJ1-2; D is possibly TRBD1 (5 bases). In germline, CDR1 is SNHLY, CDR2 FYNNEI. This CDR3 contains 12 residues. The V end lost 3 bases, the J end lost 7 bases, and 9 bases lay between the germline ends. The CDR3 region is CASSDQGSGYTF. Here the CDR3 DNA reads TGTGCCAGCAGTGACCAGGGATCTGGCTACACCTTC.

The V call is TRBV2, the J call TRBJ2-5, with 8 bases aligning to TRBD1. Trimming at V came to 7 bases and at J to 5 bases, leaving 9 bases not matched to a gene. Looked up from germline, CDR1 is SNHLY and CDR2 is FYNNEI. The CDR3 runs 14 residues. CDR3: CASKQGVNVETQYF. DNA for the CDR3: TGTGCCAGCAAACAGGGGGTCAATGTGGAGACCCAGTACTTC.

The chain uses TRBV30 and TRBJ1-1, with 7 bases aligning to TRBD1. The germline gives CDR1 GTSNPN, CDR2 SVGIG (reference sequence). This CDR3 contains 13 residues. V lost 4 bases to trimming and J lost 0 bases; unmatched junction nucleotides: 2. DNA for the CDR3: TGTGCCTGGACGGGACAGTTGAACACTGAAGCTTTCTTT. This translates into CAWTGQLNTEAFF.

The chain links TRBV7-9 to TRBJ2-3; 10 bases align to TRBD2. Trimming cost V 5 bases and J 2 bases; bases outside gene matches: 7. The CDR3 sequence is 16 residues long. Per the germline V gene, CDR1 is SEHNR and CDR2 is FQNEAQ (reference sequence). Written as DNA, the CDR3 is TGTGCCAGCAGCCCTCAGCGGGGGGGATCCACAGATACGCAGTATTTT. Translating it yields CASSPQRGGSTDTQYF.

This rearrangement joins TRBV10-3 to TRBJ1-5, with TRBD1 identical over 7 bases. This CDR3 is 13 amino acids long. V was pared by 8 bases and J by 3 bases, with 4 bases of the junction left unmatched. Germline CDR1 reads ENHRY; CDR2 reads SYGVKD. The CDR3 bases are TGTGCCATCGGGGACAGCTACAATCAGCCCCAGCATTTT. It translates to CAIGDSYNQPQHF.

The chain carries TRBV7-8 and TRBJ1-1, with D possibly matching TRBD1 (6 bases). CDR3 size: 14 residues. Trimming left V 7 bases short and J 1 base short, with 13 bases between. The germline gives CDR1 SGHVS, CDR2 FQNEAQ. This chain's CDR3 is CASKDSLKNTEAFF. The CDR3 region has the DNA TGTGCCAGCAAGGACAGCCTTAAGAACACTGAAGCTTTCTTT.